A selection of T cell receptor beta chains follows, all from one sample in a study of CD8 T cells in ankylosing spondylitis. TCRdb ran MiXCR on the 5' RACE reads and lists one entry per CDR3 protein. This repertoire shows 290,000 or so distinct CDR3 sequences, around 21% found once; its top ten account for 3.5%. The sample taken for sequencing was blood, either unsorted or a sorted T cell fraction (not recorded which). The origin of the receptors is a female donor with ankylosing spondylitis or in good health (not recorded which). CDR3s include the opening cysteine and the closing phenylalanine or tryptophan. A D gene is named only where the DNA matches it firmly. A clone size is listed for some rows: how often the clone was seen (once, few, many), or a class if it is expanded.

D gene: .; J gene: TRBJ2-5; CDR3 length: 14; clone size: .; V gene: TRBV12-3/TRBV12-4; CDR3 DNA: TGTGCCAGCAGCCCTTCCTATTCGAGAGAGACCCAGTACTTC; CDR3 protein: CASSPSYSRETQYF
D gene: .; J gene: TRBJ1-2; CDR3 length: 12; clone size: .; V gene: TRBV20-1; CDR3 DNA: TGCAGTGCAGAGACAGTGGACTATGGCTACACCTTC; CDR3 protein: CSAETVDYGYTF
D gene: .; J gene: TRBJ2-1; CDR3 length: 14; clone size: .; V gene: TRBV7-9; CDR3 DNA: TGTGCCAGCAGCTTAGCGCCCATCATCTATGAGCAGTTCTTC; CDR3 protein: CASSLAPIIYEQFF
D gene: .; J gene: TRBJ2-5; CDR3 length: 10; clone size: .; V gene: TRBV29-1; CDR3 DNA: TGCAGCGTTGGGTGGGAGACCCAGTACTTC; CDR3 protein: CSVGWETQYF
D gene: TRBD2; J gene: TRBJ2-5; CDR3 length: 14; clone size: many; V gene: TRBV20-1; CDR3 DNA: TGCAGTGCTACGATGACTAGCGGGAGGGAGACCCAGTACTTC; CDR3 protein: CSATMTSGRETQYF
D gene: .; J gene: TRBJ2-3; CDR3 length: 17; clone size: .; V gene: TRBV20-1; CDR3 DNA: TGCAGTGCCCCCCAGGGAGGAGTGCACCGTTCCACAGATACGCAGTATTTT; CDR3 protein: CSAPQGGVHRSTDTQYF
D gene: TRBD2; J gene: TRBJ2-1; CDR3 length: 14; clone size: .; V gene: TRBV20-1; CDR3 DNA: TGCAGCCCCTTGAGGACTAGCGGGAGTAATGAGCAGTTCTTC; CDR3 protein: CSPLRTSGSNEQFF
D gene: TRBD1; J gene: TRBJ1-5; CDR3 length: 18; clone size: .; V gene: TRBV28; CDR3 DNA: TGTGCCAGCAGTCTGGACAGGGGGCGCAAAGGGCGCAATCAGCCCCAGCATTTT; CDR3 protein: CASSLDRGRKGRNQPQHF
D gene: .; J gene: TRBJ2-2; CDR3 length: 14; clone size: few; V gene: TRBV20-1; CDR3 DNA: TGCAGTGCTAGGGAGGGGGCGCAGACCGGGGAGCTGTTTTTT; CDR3 protein: CSAREGAQTGELFF
D gene: TRBD1; J gene: TRBJ2-1; CDR3 length: 16; clone size: few; V gene: TRBV7-9; CDR3 DNA: TGTGCCAGCAGCAGGGACAGGGGCCCCTCCTACAATGAGCAGTTCTTC; CDR3 protein: CASSRDRGPSYNEQFF
D gene: TRBD1; J gene: TRBJ1-1; CDR3 length: 13; clone size: .; V gene: TRBV12-5; CDR3 DNA: TGTGCTAGTGGTTTGACAGGGGGCACTGAAGCTTTCTTT; CDR3 protein: CASGLTGGTEAFF
D gene: .; J gene: TRBJ1-2; CDR3 length: 11; clone size: few; V gene: TRBV30; CDR3 DNA: TGTGCCTGGAGTACACACAGGGTCTACACCTTC; CDR3 protein: CAWSTHRVYTF
D gene: .; J gene: TRBJ2-1; CDR3 length: 14; clone size: .; V gene: TRBV20-1; CDR3 DNA: TGCAGTGCTAGAGATCAGATCCAGTACAATGAGCAGTTCTTC; CDR3 protein: CSARDQIQYNEQFF
D gene: .; J gene: TRBJ2-3; CDR3 length: 14; clone size: many; V gene: TRBV6-5; CDR3 DNA: TGTGCCAGCAGTTACGGCGGAAGCACAGATACGCAGTATTTT; CDR3 protein: CASSYGGSTDTQYF
D gene: TRBD2; J gene: TRBJ2-1; CDR3 length: 16; clone size: many; V gene: TRBV10-1; CDR3 DNA: TGCGCCAGCAGTGAGGTAGCGGGAGGCTCCTACAATGAGCAGTTCTTC; CDR3 protein: CASSEVAGGSYNEQFF
D gene: .; J gene: TRBJ2-4; CDR3 length: 13; clone size: once; V gene: TRBV29-1; CDR3 DNA: TGCAGCGTTGAAGGACAGGTGAAAAACATTCAGGACTTC; CDR3 protein: CSVEGQVKNIQDF
D gene: TRBD2; J gene: TRBJ2-1; CDR3 length: 16; clone size: medium-sized; V gene: TRBV5-1; CDR3 DNA: TGCGCCAGCAGCGTTGTACTAGCGGGGAACTACAATGAGCAGTTCTTC; CDR3 protein: CASSVVLAGNYNEQFF
D gene: .; J gene: TRBJ1-4; CDR3 length: 14; clone size: many; V gene: TRBV12-3/TRBV12-4; CDR3 DNA: TGTGCCAGCAGCCCTTATGCAACTAATGAAAAACTGTTTTTT; CDR3 protein: CASSPYATNEKLFF
D gene: TRBD2; J gene: TRBJ2-1; CDR3 length: 15; clone size: .; V gene: TRBV2; CDR3 DNA: TGTGCCAGCAGGATAGCGGGAGACGGGTACAATGAGCAGTTCTTC; CDR3 protein: CASRIAGDGYNEQFF
D gene: .; J gene: TRBJ2-1; CDR3 length: 15; clone size: few; V gene: TRBV28; CDR3 DNA: TGTGCCAGCAGTTATGCCGCTAGCAGATACAATGAGCAGTTCTTC; CDR3 protein: CASSYAASRYNEQFF
D gene: .; J gene: TRBJ2-5; CDR3 length: 14; clone size: .; V gene: TRBV12-3/TRBV12-4; CDR3 DNA: TGTGCCAGCAGTTTCTATCAGGTCGGGGAGACCCAGTACTTC; CDR3 protein: CASSFYQVGETQYF
D gene: .; J gene: TRBJ2-6; CDR3 length: 14; clone size: many; V gene: TRBV29-1; CDR3 DNA: TGCAGCGTTGAAATAGGAGGTGGGGCCAACGTCCTGACTTTC; CDR3 protein: CSVEIGGGANVLTF
D gene: TRBD1; J gene: TRBJ1-5; CDR3 length: 17; clone size: .; V gene: TRBV18; CDR3 DNA: TGTGCCAGCACCTCCGGGACAGGGGGCGAAAGCAATCAGCCCCAGCATTTT; CDR3 protein: CASTSGTGGESNQPQHF
D gene: .; J gene: TRBJ1-2; CDR3 length: 13; clone size: many; V gene: TRBV6-5; CDR3 DNA: TGTGCCAGCAGTTACAAGGGAGAGAGTGGCTACACCTTC; CDR3 protein: CASSYKGESGYTF
D gene: .; J gene: TRBJ2-7; CDR3 length: 13; clone size: .; V gene: TRBV20-1; CDR3 DNA: TGCAGTGCCCGCCGGGACCGCTCCTACGAGCAGTACTTC; CDR3 protein: CSARRDRSYEQYF
D gene: .; J gene: TRBJ2-7; CDR3 length: 13; clone size: few; V gene: TRBV7-2; CDR3 DNA: TGTGCCAGCAGGTTCTCGGGGGTGGGGGAGCAGTACTTC; CDR3 protein: CASRFSGVGEQYF
D gene: .; J gene: TRBJ1-5; CDR3 length: 16; clone size: few; V gene: TRBV30; CDR3 DNA: TGTGCCTGGAGTGTACAGTCAGGGTGGCTTGATCAGCCCCAGCATTTT; CDR3 protein: CAWSVQSGWLDQPQHF
D gene: .; J gene: TRBJ2-6; CDR3 length: 16; clone size: few; V gene: TRBV28; CDR3 DNA: TGTGCCAGCAGTTTAGCAAACAGGGCTGGGGCCAACGTCCTGACTTTC; CDR3 protein: CASSLANRAGANVLTF
D gene: .; J gene: TRBJ2-1; CDR3 length: 15; clone size: .; V gene: TRBV7-2; CDR3 DNA: TGTGCCAGCACCCTTAGCGGTCAGCGGTACAATGAGCAGTTCTTC; CDR3 protein: CASTLSGQRYNEQFF
D gene: .; J gene: TRBJ2-3; CDR3 length: 16; clone size: .; V gene: TRBV12-3/TRBV12-4; CDR3 DNA: TGTGCCAGCAGTACCGACCCGGGGGCCCGCACAGATACGCAGTATTTT; CDR3 protein: CASSTDPGARTDTQYF
D gene: .; J gene: TRBJ2-7; CDR3 length: 14; clone size: .; V gene: TRBV5-1; CDR3 DNA: TGCGCCAGCAGCTTGGTACCACAGGGAGGAGAGCAGTACTTC; CDR3 protein: CASSLVPQGGEQYF
D gene: TRBD1; J gene: TRBJ1-1; CDR3 length: 14; clone size: .; V gene: TRBV9; CDR3 DNA: TGTGCCAGCAGCGCGACAGGGACGAACACTGAAGCTTTCTTT; CDR3 protein: CASSATGTNTEAFF
D gene: TRBD1; J gene: TRBJ1-3; CDR3 length: 17; clone size: few; V gene: TRBV4-3; CDR3 DNA: TGCGCCAGCAGCCAAGTAAGGGACAGCTACTCTGGAAACACCATATATTTT; CDR3 protein: CASSQVRDSYSGNTIYF
D gene: TRBD2; J gene: TRBJ2-1; CDR3 length: 16; clone size: .; V gene: TRBV6-2/TRBV6-3; CDR3 DNA: TGTGCCAGCAGCCTAGCCCGACTAGCGGGAGGGCGGGAGCAGTTCTTC; CDR3 protein: CASSLARLAGGREQFF
D gene: .; J gene: TRBJ1-5; CDR3 length: 14; clone size: .; V gene: TRBV27; CDR3 DNA: TGTGCCAGCAGGCGGACAGTAGGCAATCAGCCCCAGCATTTT; CDR3 protein: CASRRTVGNQPQHF